This is a list of T cell receptor beta chains from one sample in a study of T cell responses to AZD1222 COVID-19 vaccine. Sequenced by immunoSEQ multiplex PCR; TCRdb stores in-frame clones only, minus some. The data contain under 120,000 clones, around 95% of them seen just once; the ten biggest clones take up roughly 2.2%. Sequences were derived from peripheral blood, sampled on day 0 of AZD1222 vaccination. These receptors originate from an adult in good health. CDR3s include the opening cysteine and the closing phenylalanine or tryptophan. The order of the fields is V gene, clone size, J gene, D gene, CDR3 protein, CDR3 DNA. A D gene is named only where the DNA matches it firmly. Rows give clone size only sometimes, using once, few, many, or a class for an expanded clone.

>TRBV28|-|TRBJ2-7|TRBD1
CASRTHYTGQHYEQYF
TGTGCCAGCAGGACTCATTATACGGGACAGCATTACGAGCAGTACTTC
>TRBV11-3|-|TRBJ1-1|-
CASSLLGLGPNTEAFF
TGTGCCAGCAGCTTACTAGGATTGGGACCGAACACTGAAGCTTTCTTT
>TRBV30|-|TRBJ2-3|-
CAWSAQSDTQYF
TGTGCCTGGAGTGCGCAATCAGATACGCAGTATTTT
>TRBV3-1/TRBV3-2|-|TRBJ2-1|-
CASSQGVSYHEQFF
TGTGCCAGCAGCCAAGGAGTGTCCTATCATGAGCAGTTCTTC
>TRBV6-4|-|TRBJ2-3|-
CASSETLTTDTQYF
TGTGCCAGCAGTGAGACCCTTACCACAGATACGCAGTATTTT
>TRBV18|-|TRBJ1-6|TRBD1
CASSPETGVHSPLHF
TGTGCCAGCTCACCTGAAACAGGGGTTCATTCACCCCTCCACTTT
>TRBV6-5|-|TRBJ1-2|TRBD1
CASSYGRQGKNGYTF
TGTGCCAGCAGTTATGGCCGACAGGGAAAGAATGGCTACACCTTC
>TRBV7-8|-|TRBJ1-1|-
CASSPPSGPNTEAFF
TGTGCCAGCAGCCCCCCATCGGGTCCGAACACTGAAGCTTTCTTT
>TRBV28|-|TRBJ2-5|-
CASRRLGWDQETQYF
TGTGCCAGCAGACGGTTAGGATGGGATCAAGAGACCCAGTACTTC
>TRBV5-1|-|TRBJ1-2|-
CASSPRKNYGYTF
TGCGCCAGCAGCCCCAGGAAGAACTATGGCTACACCTTC
>TRBV11-3|-|TRBJ1-1|-
CASSLDILEAFF
TGTGCCAGCAGCCTAGACATACTTGAAGCTTTCTTT
>TRBV12-5|-|TRBJ1-2|-
CASGLSVILSGYTF
TGTGCTAGTGGTTTGTCAGTGATCCTCAGTGGCTACACCTTC
>TRBV7-2|-|TRBJ2-3|-
CASSLVVGGAPTDTQYF
TGTGCCAGCAGCTTAGTCGTCGGGGGAGCACCCACAGATACGCAGTATTTT
>TRBV3-1/TRBV3-2|-|TRBJ1-6|-
CASSLGISPLHF
TGTGCCAGCAGCCTCGGGATTTCACCCCTCCACTTT
>TRBV6-4|-|TRBJ1-4|-
CASRVLGGYEKLFF
TGTGCCAGCAGGGTCCTAGGGGGGTATGAAAAACTGTTTTTT
>TRBV5-1|-|TRBJ2-5|-
CASSLGLETQYF
TGCGCCAGCAGCTTGGGTCTTGAGACCCAGTACTTC
>TRBV9|-|TRBJ1-1|-
CASSVVVNTEAFF
TGTGCCAGCAGCGTAGTTGTGAACACTGAAGCTTTCTTT
>TRBV9|-|TRBJ1-3|TRBD1
CASSVGGTGSRHTIYF
TGTGCCAGCAGCGTAGGCGGGACAGGGTCTCGTCACACCATATATTTT
>TRBV5-3|-|TRBJ1-1|-
CARSLLGPAEAFF
TGTGCCAGAAGCCTCCTTGGACCCGCTGAAGCTTTCTTT
>TRBV5-1|-|TRBJ1-4|-
CASRDTTNEKLFF
TGCGCCAGCAGGGATACAACTAATGAAAAACTGTTTTTT
>TRBV9|-|TRBJ1-6|TRBD1
CASSGGDRGYSPLHF
TGTGCCAGTTCAGGGGGGGACAGGGGTTATTCACCCCTCCACTTT
>TRBV29-1|-|TRBJ1-5|-
CSVTLHSDGLNQPQHF
TGCAGCGTTACCCTCCATTCCGACGGACTCAATCAGCCCCAGCATTTT
>TRBV9|-|TRBJ1-2|-
CASSPRGQQTGYGYTF
TGTGCCAGCAGCCCGAGAGGACAACAGACTGGCTATGGCTACACCTTC
>TRBV5-1|few|TRBJ2-2|TRBD2
CASSFILAGYTGELFF
TGCGCCAGCAGCTTTATCCTAGCGGGGTACACCGGGGAGCTGTTTTTT
>TRBV12-3/TRBV12-4|-|TRBJ1-6|-
CASSLQDNSPLHF
TGTGCCAGCAGTTTACAGGATAATTCACCCCTCCACTTT
>TRBV6-1|once|TRBJ2-7|-
CASSDVSGPRTYEQYF
TGTGCCAGCAGTGATGTTTCGGGACCCCGGACCTACGAGCAGTACTTC
>TRBV5-1|-|TRBJ1-2|-
CASSLDGIYGYTF
TGCGCCAGCAGCTTGGACGGAATCTATGGCTACACCTTC
>TRBV5-6|-|TRBJ2-1|-
CASGEDEQFF
TGTGCCAGCGGGGAGGATGAGCAGTTCTTC
>TRBV5-5|-|TRBJ2-1|TRBD2
CASSSGTSDYNEQFF
TGTGCCAGCAGCTCCGGGACTAGCGACTACAATGAGCAGTTCTTC
>TRBV6-5|once|TRBJ1-3|-
CASRSGTARNTIYF
TGTGCCAGCAGGTCCGGGACTGCTCGAAACACCATATATTTT
>TRBV7-9|-|TRBJ2-3|TRBD1
CASSSPRGRRGTDTQYF
TGTGCCAGCAGCTCACCCAGGGGGCGACGCGGCACAGATACGCAGTATTTT
>TRBV5-6|-|TRBJ1-2|-
CASSRDIGYTF
TGTGCCAGCAGCCGAGACATTGGCTACACCTTC
>TRBV6-2/TRBV6-3|-|TRBJ1-1|TRBD1
CASSYSFTGGINTEAFF
TGTGCCAGCAGTTACTCCTTTACAGGGGGGATCAACACTGAAGCTTTCTTT
>TRBV6-2/TRBV6-3|-|TRBJ2-7|TRBD1
CASSGGTGSYEQYF
TGTGCCAGCAGTGGAGGGACAGGGTCGTACGAGCAGTACTTC
>TRBV10-1|-|TRBJ2-1|TRBD2
CASSEISGGYNEQFF
TGCGCCAGCAGTGAGATTAGCGGGGGTTACAATGAGCAGTTCTTC
>TRBV3-1/TRBV3-2|-|TRBJ1-1|-
CASSLRGNTEAFF
TGTGCCAGCAGTCTCAGAGGGAACACTGAAGCTTTCTTT
>TRBV15|-|TRBJ2-3|TRBD2
CATSRGIGGGAPSTDTQYF
TGTGCCACCAGCAGAGGAATCGGCGGGGGGGCTCCCTCCACAGATACGCAGTATTTT
>TRBV7-9|-|TRBJ2-7|-
CASSLGLMSYEQYF
TGTGCCAGCAGCTTAGGATTAATGTCCTACGAGCAGTACTTC